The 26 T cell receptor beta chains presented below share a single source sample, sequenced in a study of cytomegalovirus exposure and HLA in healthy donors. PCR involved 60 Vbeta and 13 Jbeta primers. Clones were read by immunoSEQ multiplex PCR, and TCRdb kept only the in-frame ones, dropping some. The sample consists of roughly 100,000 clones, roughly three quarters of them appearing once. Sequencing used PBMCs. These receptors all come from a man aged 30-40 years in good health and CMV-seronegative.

For the CDR3, the DNA is TGTGCCAGCAAATTCAGGGGGCTAACTGGAAACACCATATATTTT. This sequence encodes CASKFRGLTGNTIYF. This chain links TRBV2 with TRBJ1-3, with 8 nucleotides matching TRBD1. Trimming removed 7 bases from V and 2 bases from J; junction bases left unmatched: 7. Per germline, CDR1 SNHLY and CDR2 FYNNEI. The CDR3 runs to 15 residues.

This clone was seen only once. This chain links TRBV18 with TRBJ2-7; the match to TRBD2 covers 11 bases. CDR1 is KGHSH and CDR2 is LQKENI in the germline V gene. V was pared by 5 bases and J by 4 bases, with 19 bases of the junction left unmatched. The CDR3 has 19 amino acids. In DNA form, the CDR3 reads TGTGCCAGCTCAGGAGTCGGGACTAGCGGTAGAGAAGGGTTTTACGAGCAGTACTTC. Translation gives CASSGVGTSGREGFYEQYF.

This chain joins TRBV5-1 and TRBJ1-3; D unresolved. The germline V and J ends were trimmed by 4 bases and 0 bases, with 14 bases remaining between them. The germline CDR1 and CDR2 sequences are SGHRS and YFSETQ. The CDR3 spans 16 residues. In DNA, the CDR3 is TGCGCCAGCAGCGTGGGTAACACGGGCTCTGGAAACACCATATATTTT. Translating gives CASSVGNTGSGNTIYF.

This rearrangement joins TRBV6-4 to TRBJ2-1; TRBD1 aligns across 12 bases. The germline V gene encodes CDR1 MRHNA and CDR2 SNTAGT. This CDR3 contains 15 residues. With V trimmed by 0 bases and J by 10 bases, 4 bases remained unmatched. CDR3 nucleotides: TGTGCCAGCAGTGACTCGGGACAGGGGGCCGGGGAGCAGTTCTTC. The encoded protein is CASSDSGQGAGEQFF.

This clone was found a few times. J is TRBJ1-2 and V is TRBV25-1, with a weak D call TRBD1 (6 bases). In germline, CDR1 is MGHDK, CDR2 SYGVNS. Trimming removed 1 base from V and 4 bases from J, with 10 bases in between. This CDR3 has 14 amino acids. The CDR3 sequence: CASSESGGAYGYTF. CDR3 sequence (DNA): TGTGCCAGCAGTGAATCCGGGGGGGCCTATGGCTACACCTTC.

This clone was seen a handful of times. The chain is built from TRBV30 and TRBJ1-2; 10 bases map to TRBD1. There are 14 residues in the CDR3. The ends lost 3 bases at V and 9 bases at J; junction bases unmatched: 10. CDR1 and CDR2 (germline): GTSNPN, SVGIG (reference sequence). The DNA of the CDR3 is TGTGCCTGGAGCCGACAGGGGGCCGTCCTGAGCTACACCTTC. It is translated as CAWSRQGAVLSYTF. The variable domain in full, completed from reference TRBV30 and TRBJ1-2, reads SQTIHQWPATLVQPVGSPLSLECTVEGTSNPNLYWYRQAAGRGLQLLFYSVGIGQISSEVPQNLSASRPQDRQFILSSKKLLLSDSGFYLCAWSRQGAVLSYTFGSGTRLTVV.

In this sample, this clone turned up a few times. The chain's CDR3 is CASSQDSGSGANVLTF. The DNA of the CDR3 is TGTGCCAGCAGCCAAGATAGCGGCTCTGGGGCCAACGTCCTGACTTTC. The chain uses TRBV5-5 and TRBJ2-6, with D possibly TRBD2 on 6 matching bases. This CDR3 comprises 16 residues. Between the trimmed V and J ends, which lost 4 bases and 0 bases, there was a span of 11 bases. Germline V gives CDR1 SGHKS, CDR2 YYEKEE (reference sequence).

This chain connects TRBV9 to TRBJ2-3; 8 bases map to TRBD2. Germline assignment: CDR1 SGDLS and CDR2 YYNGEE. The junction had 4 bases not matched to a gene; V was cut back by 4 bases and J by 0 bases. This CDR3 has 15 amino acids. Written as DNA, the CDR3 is TGTGCCAGCAGCCCCCGGGGGGGTAGCACAGATACGCAGTATTTT. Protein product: CASSPRGGSTDTQYF.

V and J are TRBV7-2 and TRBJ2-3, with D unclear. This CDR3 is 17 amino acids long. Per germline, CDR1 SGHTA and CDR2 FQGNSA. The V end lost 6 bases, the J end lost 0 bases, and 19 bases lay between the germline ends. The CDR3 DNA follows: TGTGCCAGCAGTAGAAAGTCGGGTCAGACTAGCACAGATACGCAGTATTTT. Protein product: CASSRKSGQTSTDTQYF.

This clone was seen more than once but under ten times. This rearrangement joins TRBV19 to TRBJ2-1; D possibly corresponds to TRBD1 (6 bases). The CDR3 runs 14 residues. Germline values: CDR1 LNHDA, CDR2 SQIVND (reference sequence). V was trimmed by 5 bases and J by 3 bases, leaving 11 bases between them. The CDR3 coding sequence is TGTGCCAGTAGTGGTCCGGGACACTACAATGAGCAGTTCTTC. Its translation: CASSGPGHYNEQFF.

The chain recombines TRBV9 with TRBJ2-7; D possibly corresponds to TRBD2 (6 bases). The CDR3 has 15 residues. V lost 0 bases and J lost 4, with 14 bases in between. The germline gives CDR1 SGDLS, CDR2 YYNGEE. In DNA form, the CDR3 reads TGTGCCAGCAGCGTAGGGGGGACTGCTTCTTACGAGCAGTACTTC. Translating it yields CASSVGGTASYEQYF. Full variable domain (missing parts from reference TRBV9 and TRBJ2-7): DSGVTQTPKHLITATGQRVTLRCSPRSGDLSVYWYQQSLDQGLQFLIQYYNGEERAKGNILERFSAQQFPDLHSELNLSSLELGDSALYFCASSVGGTASYEQYFGPGTRLTVT.

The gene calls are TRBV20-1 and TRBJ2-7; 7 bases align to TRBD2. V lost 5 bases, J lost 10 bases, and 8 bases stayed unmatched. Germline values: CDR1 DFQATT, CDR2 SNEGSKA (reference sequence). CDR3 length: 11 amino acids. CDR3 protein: CSAQTSKHQYF. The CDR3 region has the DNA TGCAGTGCTCAGACTAGCAAACACCAGTACTTC.

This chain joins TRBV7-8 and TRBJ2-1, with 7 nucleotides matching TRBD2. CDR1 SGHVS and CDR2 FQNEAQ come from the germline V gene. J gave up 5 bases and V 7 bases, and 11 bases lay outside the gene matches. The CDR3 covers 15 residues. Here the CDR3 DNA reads TGTGCCAGCATCGGGTGGGGGGAGGGACACAATGAGCAGTTCTTC. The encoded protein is CASIGWGEGHNEQFF.

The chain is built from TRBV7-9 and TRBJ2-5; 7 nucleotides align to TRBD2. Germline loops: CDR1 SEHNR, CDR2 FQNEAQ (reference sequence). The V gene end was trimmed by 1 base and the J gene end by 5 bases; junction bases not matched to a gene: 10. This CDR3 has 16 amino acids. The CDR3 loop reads CASSLGASGGQETQYF. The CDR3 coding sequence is TGTGCCAGCAGCTTAGGGGCTAGCGGAGGTCAGGAGACCCAGTACTTC.

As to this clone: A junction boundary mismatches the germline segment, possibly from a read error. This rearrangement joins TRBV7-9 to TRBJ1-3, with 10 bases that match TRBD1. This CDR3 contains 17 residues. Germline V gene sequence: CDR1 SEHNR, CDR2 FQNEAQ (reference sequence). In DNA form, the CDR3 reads TGTTCCAGCACGAGGTGGGGGGGACAGGGGTCCGGAAACACCATATATTTT. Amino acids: CSSTRWGGQGSGNTIYF.

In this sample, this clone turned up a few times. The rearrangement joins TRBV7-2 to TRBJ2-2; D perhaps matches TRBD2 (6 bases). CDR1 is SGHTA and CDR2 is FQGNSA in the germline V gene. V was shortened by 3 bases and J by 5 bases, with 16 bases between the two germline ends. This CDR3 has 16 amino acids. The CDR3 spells CASSFPTGVETGELFF. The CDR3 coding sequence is TGTGCCAGCAGCTTCCCGACGGGAGTGGAAACCGGGGAGCTGTTTTTT. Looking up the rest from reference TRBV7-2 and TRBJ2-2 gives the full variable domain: GAGVSQSPSNKVTEKGKDVELRCDPISGHTALYWYRQSLGQGLEFLIYFQGNSAPDKSGLPSDRFSAERTGGSVSTLTIQRTQQEDSAVYLCASSFPTGVETGELFFGEGSRLTVL.

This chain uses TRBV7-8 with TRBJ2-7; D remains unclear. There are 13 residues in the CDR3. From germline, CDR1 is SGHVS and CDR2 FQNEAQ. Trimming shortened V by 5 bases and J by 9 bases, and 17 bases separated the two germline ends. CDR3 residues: CASSPQRLQGQYF. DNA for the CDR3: TGTGCCAGCAGCCCCCAGCGCCTCCAAGGGCAGTACTTC.

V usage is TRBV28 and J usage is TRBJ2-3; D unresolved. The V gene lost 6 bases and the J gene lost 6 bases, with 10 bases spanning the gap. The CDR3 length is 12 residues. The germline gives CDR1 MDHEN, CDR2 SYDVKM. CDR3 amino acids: CASRPPTDTQYF. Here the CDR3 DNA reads TGTGCCAGCAGACCCCCTACGGATACGCAGTATTTT. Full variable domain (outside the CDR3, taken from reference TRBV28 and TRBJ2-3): DVKVTQSSRYLVKRTGEKVFLECVQDMDHENMFWYRQDPGLGLRLIYFSYDVKMKEKGDIPEGYSVSREKKERFSLILESASTNQTSMYLCASRPPTDTQYFGPGTRLTVL.

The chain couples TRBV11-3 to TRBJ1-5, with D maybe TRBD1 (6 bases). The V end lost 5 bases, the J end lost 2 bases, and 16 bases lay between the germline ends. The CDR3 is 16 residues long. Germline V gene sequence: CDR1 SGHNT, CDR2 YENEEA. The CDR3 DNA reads TGTGCCAGCAGCCCGGAACAGGGAAGGTGCAATCAGCCCCAGCATTTT. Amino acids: CASSPEQGRCNQPQHF.

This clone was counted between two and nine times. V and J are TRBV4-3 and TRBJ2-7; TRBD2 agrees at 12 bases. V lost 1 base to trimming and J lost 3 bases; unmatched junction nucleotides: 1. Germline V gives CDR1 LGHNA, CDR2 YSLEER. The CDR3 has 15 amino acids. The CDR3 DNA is TGCGCCAGCAGCCAAGGACTAGCGGGAGACTACGAGCAGTACTTC. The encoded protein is CASSQGLAGDYEQYF.

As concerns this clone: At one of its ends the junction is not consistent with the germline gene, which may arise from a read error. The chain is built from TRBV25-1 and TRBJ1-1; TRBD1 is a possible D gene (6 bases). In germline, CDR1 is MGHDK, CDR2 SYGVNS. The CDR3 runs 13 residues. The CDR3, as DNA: TGTGTCAGCAGTGATCTAAGGGGGAATGAAGCTTTCTTT. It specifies CVSSDLRGNEAFF.

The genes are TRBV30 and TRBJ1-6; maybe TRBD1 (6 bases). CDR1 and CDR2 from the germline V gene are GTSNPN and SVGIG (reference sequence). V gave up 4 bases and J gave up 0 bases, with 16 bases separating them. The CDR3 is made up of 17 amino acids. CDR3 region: CAWNRVRYSSYNSPLHF. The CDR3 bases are TGTGCCTGGAACAGGGTACGGTATAGCTCCTATAATTCACCCCTCCACTTT.

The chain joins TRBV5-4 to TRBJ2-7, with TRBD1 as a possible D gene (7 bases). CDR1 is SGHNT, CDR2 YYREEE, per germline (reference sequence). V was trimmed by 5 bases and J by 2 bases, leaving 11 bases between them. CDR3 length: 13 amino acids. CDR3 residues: CASSGGGPYEQYF. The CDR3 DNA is TGTGCCAGCAGTGGAGGGGGCCCCTACGAGCAGTACTTC.

The DNA of the CDR3 is TGTGCCAGCAGCCCAGACTACCGAGACTACGAGCAGTACTTC. It encodes CASSPDYRDYEQYF. The genes are TRBV7-6 and TRBJ2-7; D perhaps matches TRBD2 (5 bases). CDR3 length: 14 amino acids. Trimming took off 5 bases at V and 3 bases at J, with 14 bases between the two ends. Germline V gene lookup returns CDR1 SGHVS and CDR2 FNYEAQ.

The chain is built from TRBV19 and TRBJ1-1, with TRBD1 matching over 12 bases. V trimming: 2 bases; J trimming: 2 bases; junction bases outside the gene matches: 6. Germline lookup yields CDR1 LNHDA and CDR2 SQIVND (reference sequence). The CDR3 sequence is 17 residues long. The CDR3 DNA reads TGTGCCAGTAGTATAACGGGGACAGGGGGCTTCAACACTGAAGCTTTCTTT. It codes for CASSITGTGGFNTEAFF.

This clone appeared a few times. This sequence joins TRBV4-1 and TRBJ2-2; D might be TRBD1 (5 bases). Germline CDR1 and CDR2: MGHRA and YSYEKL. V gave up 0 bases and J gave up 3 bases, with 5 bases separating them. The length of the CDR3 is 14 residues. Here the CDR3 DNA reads TGCGCCAGCAGCCAAGAACAGGACACCGGGGAGCTGTTTTTT. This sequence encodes CASSQEQDTGELFF.